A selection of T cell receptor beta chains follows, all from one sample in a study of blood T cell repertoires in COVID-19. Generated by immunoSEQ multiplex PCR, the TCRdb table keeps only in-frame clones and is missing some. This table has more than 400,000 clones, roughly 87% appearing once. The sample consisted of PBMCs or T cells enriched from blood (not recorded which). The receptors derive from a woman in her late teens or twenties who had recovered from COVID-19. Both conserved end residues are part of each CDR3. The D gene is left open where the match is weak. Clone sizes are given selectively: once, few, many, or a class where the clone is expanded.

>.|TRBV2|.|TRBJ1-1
CASGGGRMNTEAFF
TGTGCCAGCGGGGGGGGCAGAATGAACACTGAAGCTTTCTTT
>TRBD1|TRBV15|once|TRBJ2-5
CATSRRQGQETQYF
TGTGCCACCAGCAGACGACAGGGGCAAGAGACCCAGTACTTC
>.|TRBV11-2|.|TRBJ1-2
CASSLDRGGNYGYTF
TGTGCCAGCAGCTTAGATCGGGGGGGTAACTATGGCTACACCTTC
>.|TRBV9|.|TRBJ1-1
CASSVAAGDDTEAFF
TGTGCCAGCAGCGTAGCGGCAGGGGACGACACTGAAGCTTTCTTT
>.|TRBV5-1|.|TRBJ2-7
CASSLLGHTYEQYF
TGCGCCAGCAGCTTGCTGGGCCATACCTACGAGCAGTACTTC
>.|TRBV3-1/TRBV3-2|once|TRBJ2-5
CASSQPLTRRRETQYF
TGTGCCAGCAGCCAACCACTCACTAGGCGGAGAGAGACCCAGTACTTC
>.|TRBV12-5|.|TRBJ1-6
CASGFMYNNSPLHF
TGTGCTAGTGGTTTTATGTATAATAATTCACCCCTCCACTTT
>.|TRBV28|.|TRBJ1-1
CASSGANTEAFF
TGTGCCAGCAGTGGGGCGAACACTGAAGCTTTCTTT
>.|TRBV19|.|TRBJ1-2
CASSMSREVWNGYTF
TGTGCCAGTAGTATGAGTAGGGAGGTCTGGAATGGCTACACCTTC
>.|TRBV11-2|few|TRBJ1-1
CASSLTGGLSNTEAFF
TGTGCCAGCAGCTTAACGGGGGGCCTTTCGAACACTGAAGCTTTCTTT
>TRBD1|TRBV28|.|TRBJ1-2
CASSSPGQGFYGYTF
TGTGCCAGCAGTTCCCCGGGACAGGGTTTCTATGGCTACACCTTC
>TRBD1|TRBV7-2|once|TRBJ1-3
CASSPGQGENTIYF
TGTGCCAGCAGCCCGGGACAGGGAGAAAACACCATATATTTT
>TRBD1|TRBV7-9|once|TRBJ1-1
CASSLGQGLFTEAFF
TGTGCCAGCAGCTTGGGACAGGGGTTGTTCACTGAAGCTTTCTTT
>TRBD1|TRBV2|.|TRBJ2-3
CASSYTGTGSTDTQYF
TGTGCCAGCAGTTATACCGGGACAGGGAGTACAGATACGCAGTATTTT
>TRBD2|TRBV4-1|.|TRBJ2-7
CASSQLLAGAYEQYF
TGCGCCAGCAGCCAGTTACTAGCGGGGGCCTACGAGCAGTACTTC
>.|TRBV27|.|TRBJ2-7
CASSLNRGGVSPSIYEQYF
TGTGCCAGCAGTCTAAACAGGGGGGGGGTTAGTCCATCGATCTACGAGCAGTACTTC
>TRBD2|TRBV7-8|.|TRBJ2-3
CASRKRGGVDTQYF
TGTGCCAGCAGAAAGCGGGGGGGTGTAGATACGCAGTATTTT
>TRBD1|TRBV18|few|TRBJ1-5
CASSPGTGFGQPQHF
TGTGCCAGCTCACCAGGGACAGGGTTCGGGCAGCCCCAGCATTTT
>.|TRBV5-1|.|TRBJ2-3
CASSLGVAGTDTQYF
TGCGCCAGCAGCTTGGGAGTAGCGGGCACAGATACGCAGTATTTT
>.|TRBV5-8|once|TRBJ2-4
CASSSETGSGNIQYF
TGTGCCAGCAGCTCCGAGACAGGTTCGGGGAACATTCAGTACTTC
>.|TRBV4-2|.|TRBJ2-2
CASSQDLGASGELFF
TGTGCCAGCAGCCAAGATCTTGGGGCGTCCGGGGAGCTGTTTTTT
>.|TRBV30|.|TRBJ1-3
CAWSLIPPGGGSGNTIYF
TGTGCCTGGAGTCTTATTCCCCCCGGAGGAGGCTCTGGAAACACCATATATTTT
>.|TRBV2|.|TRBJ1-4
CASSVQRTNEKLFF
TGTGCCAGCAGCGTACAAAGAACTAATGAAAAACTGTTTTTT
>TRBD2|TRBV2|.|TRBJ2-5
CASFTSGGETQYF
TGTGCCAGCTTCACTAGCGGGGGGGAGACCCAGTACTTC
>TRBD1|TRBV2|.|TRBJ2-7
CAMALQGAAYEQYF
TGTGCCATGGCACTACAGGGGGCCGCCTACGAGCAGTACTTC
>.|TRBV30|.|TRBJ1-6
CAWSRGSPLHF
TGTGCCTGGAGCCGGGGTTCACCCCTCCACTTT
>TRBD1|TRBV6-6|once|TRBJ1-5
CASSPGTGKYSNQPQHF
TGTGCCAGCAGTCCTGGGACAGGGAAATATAGCAATCAGCCCCAGCATTTT
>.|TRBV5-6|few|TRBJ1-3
CASSRGFGNTIYF
TGTGCCAGCAGCCGAGGGTTCGGAAACACCATATATTTT
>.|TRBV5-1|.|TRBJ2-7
CASSLQGEPYEQYF
TGCGCCAGCAGCCTACAGGGAGAACCCTACGAGCAGTACTTC
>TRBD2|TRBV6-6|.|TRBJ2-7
CASTGRLSYEQYF
TGTGCCAGCACCGGGAGGCTCTCCTACGAGCAGTACTTC
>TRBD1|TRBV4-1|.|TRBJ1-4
CASSHGDRGANEKLFF
TGCGCCAGCAGCCATGGGGACAGGGGGGCTAATGAAAAACTGTTTTTT
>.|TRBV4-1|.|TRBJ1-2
CASSPPGGETSYGYTF
TGCGCCAGCAGCCCCCCGGGAGGAGAGACCTCCTATGGCTACACCTTC
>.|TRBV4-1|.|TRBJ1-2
CASSQTAGAGYGYTF
TGCGCCAGCAGCCAGACCGCGGGGGCGGGCTATGGCTACACCTTC
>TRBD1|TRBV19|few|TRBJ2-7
CASGTGVPYEQYF
TGTGCCAGTGGGACAGGGGTCCCCTACGAGCAGTACTTC
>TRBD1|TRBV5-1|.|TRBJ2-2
CASSLELDREYTGELFF
TGCGCCAGCAGCTTGGAGTTGGACAGGGAATACACCGGGGAGCTGTTTTTT
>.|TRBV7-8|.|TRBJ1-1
CASSLNAGSGAFF
TGTGCCAGCAGTCTTAACGCTGGAAGCGGAGCTTTCTTT
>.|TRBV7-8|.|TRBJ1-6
CASSLNPQDSPLHF
TGTGCCAGCAGCCTTAACCCACAGGATTCACCCCTCCACTTT
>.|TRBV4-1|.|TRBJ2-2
CASSQESGAGELFF
TGCGCCAGCAGCCAAGAATCGGGGGCCGGGGAGCTGTTTTTT
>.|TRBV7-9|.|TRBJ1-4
CASSPSSATNEKLFF
TGTGCCAGCAGCCCAAGCTCTGCAACTAATGAAAAACTGTTTTTT
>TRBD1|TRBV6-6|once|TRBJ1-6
CASSYSGTGDLSPLHF
TGTGCCAGCAGTTACTCGGGAACAGGGGATTTGTCACCCCTCCACTTT
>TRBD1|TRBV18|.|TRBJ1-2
CASSADRALRYGYTF
TGTGCCAGCTCAGCTGACAGGGCCCTACGATATGGCTACACCTTC
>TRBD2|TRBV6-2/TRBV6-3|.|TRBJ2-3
CASSYLAGGRDTDTQYF
TGTGCCAGCAGTTACCTAGCGGGGGGGCGCGACACAGATACGCAGTATTTT
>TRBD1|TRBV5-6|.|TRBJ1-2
CASSLRTGATNYGYTF
TGTGCCAGCAGCTTACGGACAGGCGCCACTAACTATGGCTACACCTTC
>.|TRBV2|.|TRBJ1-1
CASVKIGSGNTEAFF
TGTGCCAGCGTAAAGATCGGGAGCGGGAACACTGAAGCTTTCTTT
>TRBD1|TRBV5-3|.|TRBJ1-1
CARSSRTGEGNTEAFF
TGTGCCAGAAGCTCCAGGACAGGGGAGGGAAACACTGAAGCTTTCTTT
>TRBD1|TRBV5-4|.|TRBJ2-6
CASSIPNYGDRGSGANVLTF
TGTGCCAGCAGCATTCCAAATTATGGGGACAGGGGGTCTGGGGCCAACGTCCTGACTTTC
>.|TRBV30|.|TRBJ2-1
CAWQGFYNEQFF
TGTGCCTGGCAGGGGTTCTACAATGAGCAGTTCTTC
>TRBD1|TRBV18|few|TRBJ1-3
CASSPDRDGNTIYF
TGTGCCAGCTCACCGGACAGGGACGGAAACACCATATATTTT
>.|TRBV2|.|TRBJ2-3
CASSESPSSSDTQYF
TGTGCCAGCAGTGAATCCCCAAGCTCAAGCGATACGCAGTATTTT
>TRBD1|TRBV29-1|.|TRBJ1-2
CSAKGGGLRGYTF
TGCAGCGCCAAAGGGGGCGGCCTTCGGGGCTACACCTTC
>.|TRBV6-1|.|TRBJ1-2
CASSEAMRWEVNSYGYTF
TGTGCCAGCAGTGAAGCGATGAGGTGGGAGGTGAACAGCTATGGCTACACCTTC
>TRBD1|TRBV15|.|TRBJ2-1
CATSRGAQQGAHNEQFF
TGTGCCACCAGCAGAGGAGCCCAACAGGGGGCCCACAATGAGCAGTTCTTC
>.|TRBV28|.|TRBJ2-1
CASRLSRDTLYNEQFF
TGTGCCAGCAGACTAAGCCGGGACACCCTCTACAATGAGCAGTTCTTC
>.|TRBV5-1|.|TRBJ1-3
CASSLGASSGNTIYF
TGCGCCAGCAGCTTGGGGGCGAGCTCTGGAAACACCATATATTTT